Below, one TCR beta chain is given with its context. Its antigen is not yet known. It has no much larger one-base neighbor in the sample; base qualities were not kept. This record belongs to a study of persistence of HIV-infected CD4 T cells (TCRdb year 2020). Study-wide context: The study isolated CMV- and HIV-1 Gag-responding CD4+ T cells from ART-treated individuals to examine antigen-driven clonal expansion of HIV-1-infected cells. Participants had been on suppressive ART for a median of roughly eight years. Apart from two participants who underwent leukapheresis at a single time point, peripheral blood samples of up to roughly 180 mL were collected from participants at multiple time points. The clonality of all cells in each sorted population was measured by TCRbeta sequencing, and the clonality of infected cells was measured by proviral sequencing. For the TCR cluster analysis across participants, 8 or 9 participants were included for CMV and six or seven participants for Gag. Summary of the overall study and its limitations: Within the same sorted populations, how oligoclonal the TCRs were correlated with how oligoclonal the proviruses were. Because the TCR analyses were done in bulk, restricting them to just the rare CMV-responding cells that actually carried HIV-1 proviruses was not possible. TCRbeta richness in CMV- and Gag-responding cells was significantly lower than in anti-CD3/anti-CD28-responding cells; CMV-responding cells had higher oligoclonality than CD3/CD28-stimulated and Gag-responding cells. Enrichment of degenerate expanded CDR3beta sequences was found in antigen-responding cells, suggesting convergent selection of CD4+ responses to CMV and Gag. Only a small number of individuals took part in the study, and only a limited range of antigens was tested.

TCRbeta repertoires were sequenced from genomic DNA with the immunoSEQ hsTCRB assay version 4 in survey mode. For TCRbeta sequencing, genomic DNA was diluted to around 9.6 ng/uL, and up to about 1 ug was used per sample. The authors' pipeline ran thus. TCRbeta data were analyzed in ImmunoSeq Analyzer 3.0, with diversity computed on productive nucleotide rearrangements. The improved Chao index was used to estimate lower-bound TCR diversity, and the Gini coefficient was used to estimate clonality using the Immunarch R package. Nucleotide rearrangements that differed but encoded the same CDR3beta amino acid sequence were counted as separate clonotypes. Differential abundance analysis found TCRbeta sequences that were significantly enriched in antigen-responding cells compared with anti-CD3/anti-CD28-activated cells. Using predicted peptide-MHC specificity as the basis, GLIPH2 grouped TCRs into clusters, both for each participant individually and for the merged data sets that combined participants. TCRdb stores this immuneACCESS table with in-frame sequences only. Part of the clones is absent; in the studies checked, under half of the shortfall reflects unresolved V genes, and no reason is known for the rest. The V and J calls and the clone size are those of that table, but D and trimming were determined from the DNA. The sample table records tens of thousands of clones; over 60% of these occur just once. The ten biggest clones cover under 2% of the sample.

The sample's treatment or condition label is to be understood as: suppressive antiretroviral therapy. Cells were stimulated with a pool of overlapping HIV-1 Gag 15-mer peptides at approximately 0.92 ug per peptide per mL. Nonresponding CD40L-negative CD69-negative CD45RO-high memory CD4+ T cells were sorted as memory populations depleted of antigen-responding cells. HIV-1-infected adults in whom suppressive ART had been started during chronic infection were enrolled as participants. Participants had undetectable plasma HIV-1 RNA below 50 copies/mL for at least 4 years. To be included, participants needed a CD4+ T cell count above 400 cells/uL and a positive CMV serology. Before stimulation, PBMCs were isolated using density centrifugation and depleted of CD8+ T cells. For roughly 19 hours, CD8-depleted PBMCs were stimulated with anti-CD28/CD49d costimulation, a CD40-blocking antibody, and enfuvirtide, which was added to prevent new infections. Cell sorting was performed on a Beckman Coulter MoFlo Legacy or XDP sorter, and dead cells were excluded with propidium iodide. Genomic DNA was extracted using the QIAamp DNA Mini Kit for samples with more than one million cells and using the Quick-DNA Microprep Kit for all other samples.

V sheds 4 bases and J sheds 0 bases, leaving 10 bases between their ends. In the germline V gene, CDR1 corresponds to SNHLY and CDR2 to FYNNEI. The cysteine opens and the phenylalanine closes a CDR3 of 15 amino acids. The read is trimmed to its CDR3 DNA, 45 bases read in frame from base 1. The V and J segments used are TRBV2 and TRBJ2-4, and the D gene may be TRBD1, 6 bases matching. The sample in question was CD4+ T cells sorted from PBMCs after approximately 20-hour stimulation, obtained from a patient who received antiretroviral therapy. The cell subset or site label, as the study defines it: CD40L-CD69- CD45RO-high memory CD4 T cells not responding to Gag peptides. This sequence originates from an adult man with HIV who was CMV-seropositive. The DNA is TGTGCCAGCAGTGGAGACAGGCTAGCCAAAAACATTCAGTACTTC. This yields the protein CASSGDRLAKNIQYF.